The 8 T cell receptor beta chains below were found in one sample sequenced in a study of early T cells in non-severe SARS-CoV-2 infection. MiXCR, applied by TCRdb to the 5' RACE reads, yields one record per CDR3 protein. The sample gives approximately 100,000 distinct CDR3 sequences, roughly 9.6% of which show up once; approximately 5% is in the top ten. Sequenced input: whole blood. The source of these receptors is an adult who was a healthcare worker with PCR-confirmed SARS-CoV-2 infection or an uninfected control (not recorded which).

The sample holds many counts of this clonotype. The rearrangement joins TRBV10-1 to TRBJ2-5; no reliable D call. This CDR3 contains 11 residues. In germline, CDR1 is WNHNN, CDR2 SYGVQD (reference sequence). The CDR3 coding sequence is TGCCCCATTTGGCTTAAGGAGACCCAGTACTTC. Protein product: CPIWLKETQYF.

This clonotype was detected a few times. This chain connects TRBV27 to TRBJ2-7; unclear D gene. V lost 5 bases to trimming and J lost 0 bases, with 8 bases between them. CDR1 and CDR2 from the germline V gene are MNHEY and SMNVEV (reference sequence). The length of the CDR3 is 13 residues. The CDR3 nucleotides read TGTGCCAGCAGTCATGACCGCTCCTACGAGCAGTACTTC. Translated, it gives CASSHDRSYEQYF.

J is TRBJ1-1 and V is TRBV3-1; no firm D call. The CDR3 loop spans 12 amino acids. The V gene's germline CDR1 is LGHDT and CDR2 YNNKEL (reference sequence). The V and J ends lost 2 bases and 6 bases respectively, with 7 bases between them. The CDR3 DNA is TGTGCCAGCAGCCAAAGGGTCGCTGAAGCTTTCTTT. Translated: CASSQRVAEAFF.

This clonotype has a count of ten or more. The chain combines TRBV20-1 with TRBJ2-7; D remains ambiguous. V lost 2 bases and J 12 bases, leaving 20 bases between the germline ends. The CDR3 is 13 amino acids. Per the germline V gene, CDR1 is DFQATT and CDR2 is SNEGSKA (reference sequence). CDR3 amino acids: CSARRKRDFHAYF. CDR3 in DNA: TGCAGTGCTAGACGTAAAAGGGATTTTCATGCGTACTTC.

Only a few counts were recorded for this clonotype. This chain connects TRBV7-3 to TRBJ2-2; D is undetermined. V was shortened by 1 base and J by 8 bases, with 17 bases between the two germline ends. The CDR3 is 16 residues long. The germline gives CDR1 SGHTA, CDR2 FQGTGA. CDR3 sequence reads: CASSLREDRTSGELFF. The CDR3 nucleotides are TGTGCCAGCAGCTTAAGGGAAGATCGAACGTCGGGGGAGCTGTTTTTT.

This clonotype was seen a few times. The chain's CDR3 is CASSPLSDSSGANVLTF. The CDR3 DNA reads as TGTGCCAGCTCACCACTTAGTGACAGTTCTGGGGCCAACGTCCTGACTTTC. The chain recombines TRBV18 with TRBJ2-6, with D perhaps TRBD1 (5 bases). Per the germline V gene, CDR1 is KGHSH and CDR2 is LQKENI. The CDR3 has 17 amino acids. Between the trimmed V and J ends, which lost 1 base and 1 base, there was a span of 11 bases.

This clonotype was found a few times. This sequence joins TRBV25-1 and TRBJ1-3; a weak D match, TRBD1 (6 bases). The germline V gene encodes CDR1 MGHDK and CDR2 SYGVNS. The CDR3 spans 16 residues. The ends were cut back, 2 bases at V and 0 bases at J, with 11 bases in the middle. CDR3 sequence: CASSEPGTLSGNTIYF. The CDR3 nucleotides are TGTGCCAGCAGTGAACCTGGGACACTCTCTGGAAACACCATATATTTT.

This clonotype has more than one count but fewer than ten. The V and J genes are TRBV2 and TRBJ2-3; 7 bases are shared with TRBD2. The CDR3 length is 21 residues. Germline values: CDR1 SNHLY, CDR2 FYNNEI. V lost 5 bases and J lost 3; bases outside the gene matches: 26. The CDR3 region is CASSKFSLNQGGYFGTDTQYF. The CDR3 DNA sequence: TGTGCCAGCAGTAAATTCTCACTTAACCAGGGAGGGTACTTTGGGACAGATACGCAGTATTTT.